The entry below gives a single T cell receptor beta chain sequence along with its context. Its target is not known. These data originate in a study of blood T cells in healthy people across ages. Whole-study results and caveats: Greater diversity and more naive CD4+ cells were seen in long-lived donors than in aged donors. TCR beta diversity correlated strongly with naive T cell percentage.

Through a sample-barcoded 5' primer and a J-beta primer mix, a second PCR was run for about 6 to 11 cycles. TCRdb processed the 5' RACE reads anew with MiXCR; each CDR3 protein has one entry. The sample has hundreds of thousands of distinct CDR3 sequences, about 62% seen once. Peripheral blood was drawn, approximately 9.5 milliliters per donor. Sequencing was performed on blood. This sequence originates from a man aged 25-40 years in good health.

CDR3 sequence (DNA): TGTGCCAGCAGTGAGGGGATTGGATCGGCCTTAGGATATGAGCAGTTCTTC. Protein: CASSEGIGSALGYEQFF. The chain has TRBV6-1 and TRBJ2-1, with D unclear. V was cut by 3 bases and J by 8 bases, with 23 bases left in between. This CDR3 comprises 17 residues. Germline-derived CDR1 and CDR2 are MNHNS and SASEGT.